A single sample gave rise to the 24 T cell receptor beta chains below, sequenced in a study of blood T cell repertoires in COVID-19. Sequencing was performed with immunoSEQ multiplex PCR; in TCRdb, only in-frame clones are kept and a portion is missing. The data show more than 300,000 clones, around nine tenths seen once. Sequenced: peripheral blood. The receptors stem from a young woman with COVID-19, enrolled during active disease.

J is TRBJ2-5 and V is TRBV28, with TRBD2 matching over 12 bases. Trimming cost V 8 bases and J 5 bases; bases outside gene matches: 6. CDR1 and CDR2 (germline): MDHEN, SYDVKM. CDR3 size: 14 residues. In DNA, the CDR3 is TGTGCCAGCTCCGGACTAGCGGGGAGGGAGACCCAGTACTTC. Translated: CASSGLAGRETQYF.

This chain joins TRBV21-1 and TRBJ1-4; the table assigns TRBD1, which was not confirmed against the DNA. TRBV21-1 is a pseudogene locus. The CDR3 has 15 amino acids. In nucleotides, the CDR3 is TGTGCCAGCAGCAAATGGGGACAGACCAATGAAAAACTGTTTTTT. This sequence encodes CASSKWGQTNEKLFF.

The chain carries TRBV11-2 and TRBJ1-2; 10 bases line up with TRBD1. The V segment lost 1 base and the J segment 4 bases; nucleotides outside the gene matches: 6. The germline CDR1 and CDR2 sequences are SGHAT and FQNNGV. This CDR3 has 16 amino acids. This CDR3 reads CASSLVRDRGAYGYTF. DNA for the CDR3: TGTGCCAGCAGCTTAGTTCGGGACAGGGGTGCCTATGGCTACACCTTC.

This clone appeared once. CDR3 DNA: TGTGCCAGCAGCCAAGGACAGTCGAACACCGGGGAGCTGTTTTTT. Its translation is CASSQGQSNTGELFF. This rearrangement joins TRBV14 to TRBJ2-2, with a weak D call TRBD1 (5 bases). Looked up from germline, CDR1 is SGHDN and CDR2 is FVKESK. The CDR3 loop spans 15 amino acids. V dropped 1 base and J dropped 0 bases, with 6 bases sitting between them.

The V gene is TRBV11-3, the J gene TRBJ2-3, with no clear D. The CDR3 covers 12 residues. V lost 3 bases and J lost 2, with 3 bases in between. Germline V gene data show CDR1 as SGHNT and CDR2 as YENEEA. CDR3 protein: CASSFHTDTQYF. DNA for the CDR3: TGTGCCAGCAGCTTCCACACAGATACGCAGTATTTT.

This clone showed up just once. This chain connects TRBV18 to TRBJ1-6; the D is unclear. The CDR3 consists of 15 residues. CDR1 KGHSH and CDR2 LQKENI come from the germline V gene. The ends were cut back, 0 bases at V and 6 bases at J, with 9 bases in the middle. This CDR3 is CASSPPGGRNSPLHF. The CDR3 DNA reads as TGTGCCAGCTCACCACCGGGAGGGCGTAATTCACCCCTCCACTTT.

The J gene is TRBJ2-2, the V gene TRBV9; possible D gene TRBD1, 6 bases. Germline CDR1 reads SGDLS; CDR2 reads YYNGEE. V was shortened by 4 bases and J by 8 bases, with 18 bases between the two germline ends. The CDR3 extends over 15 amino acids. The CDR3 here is CASSQGTGLEGELFF. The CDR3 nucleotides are TGTGCCAGCAGCCAGGGGACGGGGCTTGAGGGGGAGCTGTTTTTT. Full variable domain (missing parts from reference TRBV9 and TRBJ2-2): DSGVTQTPKHLITATGQRVTLRCSPRSGDLSVYWYQQSLDQGLQFLIQYYNGEERAKGNILERFSAQQFPDLHSELNLSSLELGDSALYFCASSQGTGLEGELFFGEGSRLTVL.

CDR3 sequence: CASSRVGETQYF. CDR3 DNA sequence: TGTGCCAGCAGCAGGGTAGGGGAGACCCAGTACTTC. V and J are TRBV2 and TRBJ2-5; possibly TRBD1 for D (5 bases). V shed 6 bases and J shed 5 bases, with 10 bases lying between them. Germline V gene data show CDR1 as SNHLY and CDR2 as FYNNEI. The CDR3 spans 12 residues.

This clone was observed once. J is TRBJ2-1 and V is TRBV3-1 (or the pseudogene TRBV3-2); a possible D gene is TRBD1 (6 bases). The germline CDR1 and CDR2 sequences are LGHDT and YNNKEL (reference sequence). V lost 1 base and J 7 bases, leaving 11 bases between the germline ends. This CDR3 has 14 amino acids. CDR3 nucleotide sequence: TGTGCCAGCAGCCAAGTCTTGGGGGCGAATGAGCAGTTCTTC. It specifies CASSQVLGANEQFF.

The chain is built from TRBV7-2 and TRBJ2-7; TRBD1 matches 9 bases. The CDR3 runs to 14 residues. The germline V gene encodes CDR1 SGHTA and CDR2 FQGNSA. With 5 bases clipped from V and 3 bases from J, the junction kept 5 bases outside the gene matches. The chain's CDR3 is CASSPMTGGYEQYF. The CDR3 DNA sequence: TGTGCCAGCAGCCCTATGACAGGGGGCTACGAGCAGTACTTC.

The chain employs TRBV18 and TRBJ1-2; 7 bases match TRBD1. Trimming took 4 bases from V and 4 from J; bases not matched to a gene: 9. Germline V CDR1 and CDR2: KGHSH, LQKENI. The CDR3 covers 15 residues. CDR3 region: CASSLSTGSSYGYTF. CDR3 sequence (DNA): TGTGCCAGCTCACTCTCGACAGGGAGCAGCTATGGCTACACCTTC.

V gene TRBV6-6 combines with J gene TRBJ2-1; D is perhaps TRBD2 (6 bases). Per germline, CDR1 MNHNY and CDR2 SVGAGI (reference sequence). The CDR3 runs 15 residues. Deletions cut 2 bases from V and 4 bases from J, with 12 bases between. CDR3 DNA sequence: TGTGCCAGCAGTTACCTTCCCGGGGGTTACAATGAGCAGTTCTTC. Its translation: CASSYLPGGYNEQFF.

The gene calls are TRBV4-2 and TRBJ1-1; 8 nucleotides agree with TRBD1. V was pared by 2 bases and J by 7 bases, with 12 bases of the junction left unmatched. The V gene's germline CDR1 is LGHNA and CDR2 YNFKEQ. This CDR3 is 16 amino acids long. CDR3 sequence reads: CASSQRSGTGNFEAFF. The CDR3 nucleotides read TGTGCCAGCAGCCAACGCTCCGGGACAGGCAATTTTGAAGCTTTCTTT.

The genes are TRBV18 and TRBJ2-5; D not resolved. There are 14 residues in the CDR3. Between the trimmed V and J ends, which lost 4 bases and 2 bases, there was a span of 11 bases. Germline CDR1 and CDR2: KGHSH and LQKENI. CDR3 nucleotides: TGTGCCAGCTCACTGTATGACTTACAAGAGACCCAGTACTTC. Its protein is CASSLYDLQETQYF.

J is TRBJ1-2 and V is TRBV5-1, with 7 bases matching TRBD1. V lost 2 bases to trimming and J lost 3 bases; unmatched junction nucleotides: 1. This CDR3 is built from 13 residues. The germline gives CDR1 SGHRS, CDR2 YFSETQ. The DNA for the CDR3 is TGCGCCAGCAGCTTCGGGACAGACTATGGCTACACCTTC. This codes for CASSFGTDYGYTF.

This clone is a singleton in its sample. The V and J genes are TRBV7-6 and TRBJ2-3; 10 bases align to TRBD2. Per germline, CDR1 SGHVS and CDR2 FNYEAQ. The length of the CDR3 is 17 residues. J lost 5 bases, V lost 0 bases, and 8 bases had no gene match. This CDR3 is CASSLAPQRGGQDTQYF. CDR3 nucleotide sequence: TGTGCCAGCAGCTTAGCCCCGCAGCGGGGGGGCCAAGATACGCAGTATTTT.

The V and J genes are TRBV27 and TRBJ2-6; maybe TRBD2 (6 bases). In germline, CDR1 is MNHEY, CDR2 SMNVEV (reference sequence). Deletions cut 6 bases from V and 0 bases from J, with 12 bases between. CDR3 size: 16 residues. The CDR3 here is CASSRVGGSGANVLTF. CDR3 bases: TGTGCCAGCAGCCGGGTCGGGGGCTCTGGGGCCAACGTCCTGACTTTC.

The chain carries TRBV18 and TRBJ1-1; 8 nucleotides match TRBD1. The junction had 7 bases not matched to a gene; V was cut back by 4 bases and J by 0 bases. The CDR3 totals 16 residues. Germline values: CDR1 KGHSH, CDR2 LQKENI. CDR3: CASSQQGGNMNTEAFF. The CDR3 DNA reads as TGTGCCAGCTCACAACAGGGGGGGAACATGAACACTGAAGCTTTCTTT.

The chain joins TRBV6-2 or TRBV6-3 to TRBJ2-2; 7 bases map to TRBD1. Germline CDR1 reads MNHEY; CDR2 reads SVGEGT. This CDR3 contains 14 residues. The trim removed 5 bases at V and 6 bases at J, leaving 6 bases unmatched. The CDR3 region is CASSPLTGAGELFF. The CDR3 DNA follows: TGTGCCAGCAGTCCCCTTACAGGGGCCGGGGAGCTGTTTTTT.

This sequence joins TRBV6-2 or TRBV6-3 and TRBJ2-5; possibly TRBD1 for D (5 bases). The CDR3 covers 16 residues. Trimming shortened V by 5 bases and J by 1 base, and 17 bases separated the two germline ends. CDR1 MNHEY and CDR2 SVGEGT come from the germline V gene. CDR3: CASSRPRGHPQETQYF. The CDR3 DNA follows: TGTGCCAGCAGTAGACCAAGGGGCCATCCCCAAGAGACCCAGTACTTC.

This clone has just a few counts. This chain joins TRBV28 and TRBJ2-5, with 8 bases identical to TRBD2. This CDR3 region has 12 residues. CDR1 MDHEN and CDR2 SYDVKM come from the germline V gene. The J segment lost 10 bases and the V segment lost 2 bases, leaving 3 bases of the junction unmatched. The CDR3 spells CASSLGLAGQYF. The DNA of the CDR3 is TGTGCCAGCAGTTTAGGGCTAGCGGGCCAGTACTTC.

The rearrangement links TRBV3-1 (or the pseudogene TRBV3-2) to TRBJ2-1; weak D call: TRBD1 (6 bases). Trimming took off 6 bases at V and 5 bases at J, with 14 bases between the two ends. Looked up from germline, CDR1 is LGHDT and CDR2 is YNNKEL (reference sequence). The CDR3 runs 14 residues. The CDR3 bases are TGTGCCAGCAGTCTACAGGGCGCCGACAATGAGCAGTTCTTC. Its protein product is CASSLQGADNEQFF.

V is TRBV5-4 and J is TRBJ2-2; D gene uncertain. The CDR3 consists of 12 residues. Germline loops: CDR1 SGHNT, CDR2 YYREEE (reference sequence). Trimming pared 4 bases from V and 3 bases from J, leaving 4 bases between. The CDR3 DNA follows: TGTGCCAGCAGCACAGACACCGGGGAGCTGTTTTTT. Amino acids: CASSTDTGELFF.

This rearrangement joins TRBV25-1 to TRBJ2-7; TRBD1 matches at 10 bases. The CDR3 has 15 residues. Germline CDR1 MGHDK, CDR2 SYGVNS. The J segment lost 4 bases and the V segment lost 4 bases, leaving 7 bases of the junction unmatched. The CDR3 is CASSARDRGEYEQYV. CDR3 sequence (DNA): TGTGCCAGCAGTGCCCGGGACAGGGGAGAGTACGAGCAGTACGTC.